This record covers a single T cell receptor beta chain. Time point specified: patch test 1, 2 weeks after DPC sensitization. As for treatment: therapeutic diphenylcyclopropenone sensitization with weekly scalp DPC. Non-pregnant alopecia patients aged 18 to 70, suitable for DPC therapy. This specimen comes from a study of human T cells and chemical hapten exposure. Study summary: The patch tests put 0.01% DPC on the skin of the upper back and were read 6 days later.

Each cDNA molecule in the library carried unique molecular identifiers. Original handling: A per-sample median of roughly 97,000 TCRs was observed, with a range of roughly 20,000 to 690,600. TCRdb independently ran MiXCR on the RACE reads; one entry per CDR3 protein. The authors' filters were not applied to this entry. The sample records 350,000 or so distinct CDR3 sequences, roughly 6.9% being singletons. The input for sequencing was whole blood, taken in connection with sensitization to the hapten diphenylcyclopropenone (DPC). This clonotype originated in a woman in her late teens or twenties with alopecia areata. Some clones in this sample may be carry-over from other donors' samples.

The CDR3 DNA sequence: TGTGCCAGCAGTCTGGACAGGGCCAGCTACGAGCAGTACTTC. Its translation: CASSLDRASYEQYF. The chain has TRBV6-5 and TRBJ2-7, with 8 bases aligning to TRBD1. J was trimmed by 3 bases and V by 5 bases; bases with no gene match: 6. The germline V gene encodes CDR1 MNHEY and CDR2 SVGAGI. The CDR3 is 14 residues long.